These 27 T cell receptor beta chains were all obtained from the same sample, sequenced in a study of shared clonotypes between healthy human individuals. Generated by immunoSEQ multiplex PCR, the TCRdb table keeps only in-frame clones and is missing some. The profile covers about 650,000 clones, with around 95% appearing a single time and 0.09% to 0.13% taken by the ten largest. Terminally differentiated effector memory CD45RA+ cells were excluded from the naive CD8 cells, which were CD45RO-negative and positively selected for CCR7. Sequenced input: naive CD8+ T cells sorted from blood. These receptors all come from a woman in her thirties in good health.

CDR3 DNA: TGTGCCAGCAGCCGGGGTGGATACCGGGACAGGGGAAGGACTGAAGCTTTCTTT. This gives the protein CASSRGGYRDRGRTEAFF. The chain links TRBV5-6 to TRBJ1-1; the match to TRBD1 covers 10 bases. The CDR3 loop spans 18 amino acids. Germline-derived CDR1 and CDR2 are SGHDT and YYEEEE. Trimming took 4 bases from V and 5 from J; bases not matched to a gene: 17.

This clone appeared a single time. The genes are TRBV11-3 and TRBJ2-1, with 11 bases lining up with TRBD2. The CDR3 totals 17 residues. Germline V CDR1 and CDR2: SGHNT, YENEEA. The V segment lost 4 bases and the J segment 9 bases; nucleotides outside the gene matches: 14. CDR3 residues: CASSSRSIAGGPSEQFF. The CDR3 DNA reads as TGTGCCAGCAGCTCAAGATCGATAGCGGGAGGGCCAAGTGAGCAGTTCTTC.

V and J are TRBV7-2 and TRBJ1-1; possible D gene TRBD1, 6 bases. Trimming took 6 bases from V and 0 from J, leaving 17 bases between them. In germline, CDR1 is SGHTA, CDR2 FQGNSA. The CDR3 has 16 amino acids. The CDR3 region is CASSLGGHRMNTEAFF. The CDR3 nucleotides are TGTGCCAGCAGTTTGGGGGGGCACAGGATGAACACTGAAGCTTTCTTT.

The chain links TRBV4-2 to TRBJ2-1; possible D gene TRBD2, 5 bases. The CDR3 consists of 14 residues. V lost 1 base and J lost 6, with 10 bases in between. From germline, CDR1 is LGHNA and CDR2 YNFKEQ. The chain's CDR3 is CASSQGEKGNEQFF. The CDR3 DNA follows: TGTGCCAGCAGCCAAGGGGAGAAGGGCAATGAGCAGTTCTTC.

The gene calls are TRBV28 and TRBJ1-2; 7 nucleotides match TRBD1. This CDR3 has 14 amino acids. Trimming at V came to 6 bases and at J to 9 bases, leaving 13 bases not matched to a gene. In germline, CDR1 is MDHEN, CDR2 SYDVKM. DNA of the CDR3: TGTGCCAGCAGCACCGGGACAGACGATTCCTGCTACACCTTC. The encoded protein is CASSTGTDDSCYTF.

The chain recombines TRBV7-9 with TRBJ2-5; 8 bases line up with TRBD2. The J call may not be correct, given that the DNA end is closer to TRBJ2-7. The CDR3 has 16 residues. CDR1 is SEHNR and CDR2 is FQNEAQ in the germline V gene (reference sequence). CDR3 residues: CASSPPGTRSSYEQYF. The CDR3 DNA reads as TGTGCCAGCAGCCCACCCGGGACTAGATCCTCCTACGAGCAGTACTTC.

This clone has only one observation. The chain employs TRBV6-1 and TRBJ2-5; 10 bases map to TRBD1. V lost 4 bases to trimming and J lost 9 bases; unmatched junction nucleotides: 5. The CDR3 totals 13 residues. Germline CDR1 MNHNS, CDR2 SASEGT. CDR3 in DNA: TGTGCCAGCAGTGGACAGGGGGCGCCACCCCAGTACTTC. This encodes CASSGQGAPPQYF.

This chain connects TRBV4-1 to TRBJ2-1, with 9 bases aligning to TRBD2. The length of the CDR3 is 16 residues. V lost 0 bases and J lost 9; bases outside the gene matches: 9. Germline V CDR1 and CDR2: MGHRA, YSYEKL. The CDR3 is CASSQDNSGSLGEQFF. The CDR3 region has the DNA TGCGCCAGCAGCCAAGATAATAGCGGGAGCTTGGGTGAGCAGTTCTTC.

Remarks on this clone: In the same sample, other DNA sequences code for this CDR3. The rearrangement links TRBV4-1 to TRBJ1-5; D not resolved. CDR1 MGHRA and CDR2 YSYEKL come from the germline V gene. Trimming pared 3 bases from V and 2 bases from J, leaving 8 bases between. This CDR3 is built from 14 residues. The CDR3 protein is CASSQGQGNQPQHF. Written as DNA, the CDR3 is TGCGCCAGCAGCCAGGGCCAAGGCAATCAGCCCCAGCATTTT.

The rearrangement links TRBV28 to TRBJ2-5, with D perhaps given as TRBD1 or TRBD2 (6 bases each). The CDR3 contains 16 residues. Germline lookup yields CDR1 MDHEN and CDR2 SYDVKM. The V gene lost 6 bases and the J gene lost 1 base, with 18 bases spanning the gap. CDR3 residues: CASRPTGVGGQETQYF. In DNA form, the CDR3 reads TGTGCCAGCAGACCCACGGGAGTAGGGGGCCAAGAGACCCAGTACTTC.

This clone was seen once. This chain links TRBV2 with TRBJ1-4, with D perhaps TRBD1 (6 bases). Germline loops: CDR1 SNHLY, CDR2 FYNNEI. Trimming pared 2 bases from V and 8 bases from J, leaving 18 bases between. This CDR3 region has 16 residues. The CDR3 DNA sequence: TGTGCCAGCAGTGAATCTTGGGCAGGGGCGTTGGAAAAACTGTTTTTT. Its translation is CASSESWAGALEKLFF.

The chain is built from TRBV19 and TRBJ2-7; D is perhaps TRBD1 (6 bases). Trimming left V 11 bases short and J 2 bases short, with 19 bases between. CDR1 and CDR2 (germline): LNHDA, SQIVND (reference sequence). The CDR3 extends over 14 amino acids. The CDR3 is CASSWGPGPYEQYF. CDR3 nucleotides: TGTGCCTCCAGTTGGGGGCCGGGGCCCTACGAGCAGTACTTC.

Only one count was recorded for this clone. The rearrangement links TRBV7-9 to TRBJ2-7; D gene ambiguous. The V and J ends lost 3 bases and 2 bases respectively, with 11 bases between them. The CDR3 sequence is 14 residues long. Germline loops: CDR1 SEHNR, CDR2 FQNEAQ (reference sequence). The CDR3 is CASSFPDRPYEQYF. In DNA form, the CDR3 reads TGTGCCAGCAGCTTTCCTGATCGCCCCTACGAGCAGTACTTC.

This rearrangement joins TRBV19 to TRBJ2-7; 7 bases map to TRBD2. V shed 5 bases, J shed 3 bases, and the junction held 4 bases outside the gene matches. Germline-derived CDR1 and CDR2 are LNHDA and SQIVND (reference sequence). The CDR3 sequence is 13 residues long. CDR3 in amino acids: CASSLGLYYEQYF. In DNA, the CDR3 is TGTGCCAGTAGTCTGGGACTATACTACGAGCAGTACTTC. The variable domain in full, with the rest retrieved from reference TRBV19 and TRBJ2-7, is DGGITQSPKYLFRKEGQNVTLSCEQNLNHDAMYWYRQDPGQGLRLIYYSQIVNDFQKGDIAEGYSVSREKKESFPLTVTSAQKNPTAFYLCASSLGLYYEQYFGPGTRLTVT.

This clone was recorded only once. The chain has TRBV10-2 and TRBJ2-5, with D possibly matching TRBD2 (5 bases). Trimming left V 1 base short and J 0 bases short, with 9 bases between. The CDR3 totals 15 residues. Germline CDR1 reads WSHSY; CDR2 reads SAAADI. The CDR3 nucleotides are TGCGCCAGCAGTGAGTTCCGGCGGGACCAAGAGACCCAGTACTTC. Its translation: CASSEFRRDQETQYF.

The V call is TRBV5-4, the J call TRBJ2-2; D possibly uses TRBD1 or TRBD2 (6 bases each). The germline gives CDR1 SGHNT, CDR2 YYREEE (reference sequence). Between the trimmed V and J ends, which lost 0 bases and 6 bases, there was a span of 12 bases. This CDR3 comprises 15 residues. CDR3 coding DNA: TGTGCCAGCAGCTTGGAGGGGGGTAGTTCCGGGGAGCTGTTTTTT. It is translated as CASSLEGGSSGELFF. The full variable domain, completed using reference TRBV5-4 and TRBJ2-2, is ETGVTQSPTHLIKTRGQQVTLRCSSQSGHNTVSWYQQALGQGPQFIFQYYREEENGRGNFPPRFSGLQFPNYSSELNVNALELDDSALYLCASSLEGGSSGELFFGEGSRLTVL.

This clone has a single count. The chain combines TRBV28 with TRBJ1-6; TRBD1 is a possible D gene (6 bases). Germline CDR1 MDHEN, CDR2 SYDVKM. The CDR3 has 13 residues. V was shortened by 6 bases and J by 15 bases, with 18 bases between the two germline ends. CDR3 nucleotide sequence: TGTGCCAGCAGCCGTAAATCAGGGGATTGCCTCCACTTT. It translates to CASSRKSGDCLHF.

The chain has TRBV28 and TRBJ1-1; D unclear. The CDR3 contains 13 residues. The germline V gene has CDR1 MDHEN and CDR2 SYDVKM. Trimming removed 8 bases at V and 3 bases at J, with 13 bases between. CDR3 DNA: TGTGCCAGCTCACAACCATCAGACACTGAAGCTTTCTTT. The encoded protein is CASSQPSDTEAFF.

The rearrangement uses TRBV4-1 and TRBJ2-7; TRBD1 agrees at 8 bases. The CDR3 has 16 amino acids. V dropped 4 bases and J dropped 4; count of bases not matched to a gene: 12. CDR1 MGHRA and CDR2 YSYEKL come from the germline V gene. The CDR3 region has the DNA TGCGCCAGCAGCCCGGTGTCGGCAGGGGGCTCTTACGAGCAGTACTTC. This sequence encodes CASSPVSAGGSYEQYF.

Written as DNA, the CDR3 is TGTGCCAGCAGCGTAAATTTGGCGGGAGCGAGCTCCTACAATGAGCAGTTCTTC. It codes for CASSVNLAGASSYNEQFF. V gene TRBV9 combines with J gene TRBJ2-1, with 7 bases aligning to TRBD2. With 1 base clipped from V and 0 bases from J, the junction kept 10 bases outside the gene matches. This CDR3 region has 18 residues. Germline CDR1 reads SGDLS; CDR2 reads YYNGEE.

This chain links TRBV4-2 with TRBJ2-2; D is perhaps TRBD1 or TRBD2 (5 bases each). V dropped 4 bases and J dropped 2 bases, with 20 bases sitting between them. The CDR3 has 18 amino acids. Germline CDR1 is LGHNA and CDR2 is YNFKEQ. The CDR3: CASSPSDRDVTNTGELFF. In DNA, the CDR3 is TGTGCCAGCAGCCCCTCCGACCGGGACGTCACAAACACCGGGGAGCTGTTTTTT.

V usage is TRBV19 and J usage is TRBJ2-7; D unresolved. Trimming removed 2 bases from V and 5 bases from J, with 10 bases in between. The CDR3 sequence is 13 residues long. Germline CDR1 and CDR2: LNHDA and SQIVND (reference sequence). CDR3 nucleotides: TGTGCCAGTAGTATAAGACCCCCGGACGAGCAGTACTTC. It encodes CASSIRPPDEQYF.

This clone was seen only once. The chain uses TRBV5-4 and TRBJ2-2; D not certain. The germline gives CDR1 SGHNT, CDR2 YYREEE (reference sequence). The CDR3 is made up of 14 amino acids. Trimming removed 2 bases from V and 10 bases from J, with 15 bases in between. The CDR3 nucleotides read TGTGCCAGCAGCTTACCCCCCCGCGCGGAGGAGCTGTTTTTT. Translating it yields CASSLPPRAEELFF.

The rearrangement joins TRBV6-6 to TRBJ2-1; D is ambiguous. The germline V gene encodes CDR1 MNHNY and CDR2 SVGAGI (reference sequence). The CDR3 is made up of 12 amino acids. V was clipped by 6 bases and J by 9 bases, with 12 bases between them. The chain's CDR3 is CASSPGVGEQFF. The CDR3, as DNA: TGTGCCAGCAGCCCTGGAGTGGGTGAGCAGTTCTTC.

The chain joins TRBV2 to TRBJ2-1; 7 positions match TRBD1. Germline V lookup: CDR1 SNHLY, CDR2 FYNNEI. The CDR3 spans 13 residues. The V gene end was trimmed by 10 bases and the J gene end by 7 bases; junction bases not matched to a gene: 10. CDR3 sequence: CANPIGQANEQFF. DNA of the CDR3: TGTGCCAACCCCATCGGACAGGCTAATGAGCAGTTCTTC.

The chain employs TRBV28 and TRBJ1-5; tentatively, D is TRBD1 (5 bases). Trimming took off 3 bases at V and 3 bases at J, with 21 bases between the two ends. The CDR3 runs 18 residues. The germline gives CDR1 MDHEN, CDR2 SYDVKM. The CDR3 bases are TGTGCCAGCAGTTTTCCGATTGAGACAGCCCCTCTCAATCAGCCCCAGCATTTT. Amino acids: CASSFPIETAPLNQPQHF.

The V call is TRBV5-6, the J call TRBJ2-5; D is possibly TRBD2 (6 bases). V was pared by 4 bases and J by 7 bases, with 20 bases between. The CDR3 has 15 residues. CDR1 SGHDT and CDR2 YYEEEE come from the germline V gene. CDR3 protein: CASSVQGGGLGTQYF. In DNA, the CDR3 is TGTGCCAGCAGCGTTCAGGGAGGAGGTTTGGGGACCCAGTACTTC.